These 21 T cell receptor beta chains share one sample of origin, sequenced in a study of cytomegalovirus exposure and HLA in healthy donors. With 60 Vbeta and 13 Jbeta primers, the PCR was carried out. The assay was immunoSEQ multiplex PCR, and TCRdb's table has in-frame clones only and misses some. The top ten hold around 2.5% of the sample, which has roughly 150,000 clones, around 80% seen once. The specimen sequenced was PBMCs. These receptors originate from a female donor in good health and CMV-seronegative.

CDR3: CASSEGTNSPLHF. The DNA of the CDR3 is TGTGCCAGCAGTGAGGGCACCAATTCACCCCTCCACTTT. The chain recombines TRBV6-1 with TRBJ1-6, with D hard to call. Trimming stripped 3 bases from V and 7 bases from J, with 7 bases between. This CDR3 is 13 amino acids long. Germline lookup yields CDR1 MNHNS and CDR2 SASEGT.

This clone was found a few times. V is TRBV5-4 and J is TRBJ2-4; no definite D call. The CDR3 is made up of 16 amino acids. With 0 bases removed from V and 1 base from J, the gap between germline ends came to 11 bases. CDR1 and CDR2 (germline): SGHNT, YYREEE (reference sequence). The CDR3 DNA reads TGTGCCAGCAGCTTGGGGAGAACTGGGGCCAAAAACATTCAGTACTTC. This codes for CASSLGRTGAKNIQYF.

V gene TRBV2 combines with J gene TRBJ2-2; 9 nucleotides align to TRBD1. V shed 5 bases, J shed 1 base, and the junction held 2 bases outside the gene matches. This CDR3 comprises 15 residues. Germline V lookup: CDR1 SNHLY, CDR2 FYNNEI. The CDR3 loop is CASSRDRVNTGELFF. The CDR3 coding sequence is TGTGCCAGCAGTCGGGACAGGGTGAACACCGGGGAGCTGTTTTTT.

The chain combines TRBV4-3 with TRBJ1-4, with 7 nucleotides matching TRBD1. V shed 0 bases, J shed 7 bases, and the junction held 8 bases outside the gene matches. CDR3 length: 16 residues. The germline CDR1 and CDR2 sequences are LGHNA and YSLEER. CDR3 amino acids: CASSQDRVGGREKLFF. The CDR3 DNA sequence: TGCGCCAGCAGCCAAGATAGAGTAGGGGGCCGTGAAAAACTGTTTTTT.

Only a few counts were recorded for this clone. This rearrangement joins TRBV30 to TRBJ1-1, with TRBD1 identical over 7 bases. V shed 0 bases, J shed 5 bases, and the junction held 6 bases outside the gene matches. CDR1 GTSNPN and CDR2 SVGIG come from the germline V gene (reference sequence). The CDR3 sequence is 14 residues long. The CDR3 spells CAWSVIQGDTEAFF. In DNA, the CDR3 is TGTGCCTGGAGTGTAATTCAGGGGGATACTGAAGCTTTCTTT. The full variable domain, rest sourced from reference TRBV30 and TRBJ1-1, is SQTIHQWPATLVQPVGSPLSLECTVEGTSNPNLYWYRQAAGRGLQLLFYSVGIGQISSEVPQNLSASRPQDRQFILSSKKLLLSDSGFYLCAWSVIQGDTEAFFGQGTRLTVV.

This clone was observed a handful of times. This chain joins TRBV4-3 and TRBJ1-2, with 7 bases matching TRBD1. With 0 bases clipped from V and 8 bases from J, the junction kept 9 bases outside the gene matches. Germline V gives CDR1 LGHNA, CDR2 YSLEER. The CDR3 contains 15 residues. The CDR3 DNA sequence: TGCGCCAGCAGCCAAGATGAAAGGGACAGATGGGGCTACACCTTC. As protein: CASSQDERDRWGYTF.

The CDR3 loop reads CAWSVRPSGTGDSPLHF. In DNA, the CDR3 is TGTGCCTGGAGTGTACGACCCTCCGGGACAGGGGATTCACCCCTCCACTTT. The gene calls are TRBV30 and TRBJ1-6; the match to TRBD1 covers 10 bases. Germline loops: CDR1 GTSNPN, CDR2 SVGIG (reference sequence). The V gene end was trimmed by 0 bases and the J gene end by 8 bases; junction bases not matched to a gene: 10. This CDR3 comprises 17 residues.

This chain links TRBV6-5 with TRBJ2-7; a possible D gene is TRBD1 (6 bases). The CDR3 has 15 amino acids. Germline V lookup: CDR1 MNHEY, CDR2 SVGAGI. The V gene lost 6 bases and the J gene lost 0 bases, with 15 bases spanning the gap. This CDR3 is CASSPSGTSSYEQYF. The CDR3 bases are TGTGCCAGCAGCCCCTCCGGGACAAGCTCCTACGAGCAGTACTTC.

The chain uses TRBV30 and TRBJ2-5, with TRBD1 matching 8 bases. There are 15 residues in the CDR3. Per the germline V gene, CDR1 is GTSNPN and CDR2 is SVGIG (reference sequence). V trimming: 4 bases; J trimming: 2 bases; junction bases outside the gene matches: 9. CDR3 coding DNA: TGTGCCTGGAATGGACAGGGTCAGGGGCAAGAGACCCAGTACTTC. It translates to CAWNGQGQGQETQYF.

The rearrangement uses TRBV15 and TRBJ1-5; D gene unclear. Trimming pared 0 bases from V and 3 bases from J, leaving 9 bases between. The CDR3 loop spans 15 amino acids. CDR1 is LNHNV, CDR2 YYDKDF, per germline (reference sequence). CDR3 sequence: CATSRDRQDNQPQHF. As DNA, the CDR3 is TGTGCCACCAGCAGAGATAGGCAGGACAATCAGCCCCAGCATTTT.

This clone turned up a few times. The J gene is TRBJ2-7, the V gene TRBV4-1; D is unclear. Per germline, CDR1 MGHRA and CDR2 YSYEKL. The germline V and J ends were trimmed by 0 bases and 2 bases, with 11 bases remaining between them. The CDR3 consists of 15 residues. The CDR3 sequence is CASSQESALPYEQYF. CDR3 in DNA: TGCGCCAGCAGCCAAGAAAGCGCACTACCCTACGAGCAGTACTTC.

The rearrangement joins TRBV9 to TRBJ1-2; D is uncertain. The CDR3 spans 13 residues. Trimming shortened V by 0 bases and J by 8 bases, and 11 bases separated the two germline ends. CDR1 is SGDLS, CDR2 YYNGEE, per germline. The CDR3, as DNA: TGTGCCAGCAGCGTAGATAAAGGGAGCGGCTACACCTTC. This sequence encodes CASSVDKGSGYTF.

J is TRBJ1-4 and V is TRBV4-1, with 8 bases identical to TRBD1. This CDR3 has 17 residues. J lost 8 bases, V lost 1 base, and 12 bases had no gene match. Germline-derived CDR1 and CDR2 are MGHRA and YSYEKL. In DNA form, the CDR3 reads TGCGCCAGCAGCCAAGTTGGAAGGCGACAGGGGTGGGAAAAACTGTTTTTT. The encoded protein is CASSQVGRRQGWEKLFF.

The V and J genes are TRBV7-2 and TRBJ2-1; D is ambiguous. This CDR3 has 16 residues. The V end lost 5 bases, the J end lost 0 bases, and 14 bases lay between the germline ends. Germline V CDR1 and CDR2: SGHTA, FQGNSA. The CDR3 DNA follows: TGTGCCAGCAGCCGGGTCGTGTCCAGCTCCTACAATGAGCAGTTCTTC. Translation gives CASSRVVSSSYNEQFF.

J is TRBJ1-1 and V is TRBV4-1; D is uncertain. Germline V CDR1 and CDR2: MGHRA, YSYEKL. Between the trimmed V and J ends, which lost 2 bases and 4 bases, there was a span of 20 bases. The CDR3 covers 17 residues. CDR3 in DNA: TGCGCCAGCAGCCAACTCGGGAGGGAAAAAACTCGCACTGAAGCTTTCTTT. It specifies CASSQLGREKTRTEAFF.

Written as DNA, the CDR3 is TGTGCCAGCAGCCGGACTCTTTCGACCTCCTACGAGCAGTACTTC. Its translation is CASSRTLSTSYEQYF. The chain combines TRBV7-9 with TRBJ2-5, with D perhaps TRBD2 (5 bases). The J call is in doubt because the DNA end fits TRBJ2-7 better. Germline V CDR1 and CDR2: SEHNR, FQNEAQ (reference sequence). This CDR3 contains 15 residues.

The CDR3 region has the DNA TGCGCCAGCAGCCATGAAAGGGGTGGTGCAGGAAACACCATATATTTT. Its translation is CASSHERGGAGNTIYF. The V and J genes are TRBV4-3 and TRBJ1-3; D is possibly TRBD1 (5 bases). Trimming pared 3 bases from V and 4 bases from J, leaving 16 bases between. The germline CDR1 and CDR2 sequences are LGHNA and YSLEER. This CDR3 is built from 16 residues.

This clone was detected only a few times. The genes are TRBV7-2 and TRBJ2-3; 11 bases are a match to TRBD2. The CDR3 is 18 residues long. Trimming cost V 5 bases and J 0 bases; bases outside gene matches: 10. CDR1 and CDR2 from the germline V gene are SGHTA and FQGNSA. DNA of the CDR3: TGTGCCAGCAGCCCCACCGTGACTAGCGGGACTAGCACAGATACGCAGTATTTT. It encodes CASSPTVTSGTSTDTQYF.

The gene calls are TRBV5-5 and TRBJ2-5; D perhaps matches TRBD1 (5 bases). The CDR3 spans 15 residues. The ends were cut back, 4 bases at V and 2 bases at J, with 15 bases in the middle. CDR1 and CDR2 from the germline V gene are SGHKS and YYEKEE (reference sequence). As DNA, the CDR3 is TGTGCCAGCAGCCGCCAGACAGTAGCTCAAGAGACCCAGTACTTC. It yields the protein CASSRQTVAQETQYF.

This chain's CDR3 is CASSWGQGREKLFF. CDR3 in DNA: TGTGCCAGCAGTTGGGGACAGGGACGCGAAAAACTGTTTTTT. The V call is TRBV27, the J call TRBJ1-4, with TRBD1 matching 9 bases. This CDR3 is built from 14 residues. Unmatched junction bases numbered 5, after V lost 4 bases and J lost 8 bases. Germline V gene sequence: CDR1 MNHEY, CDR2 SMNVEV (reference sequence).

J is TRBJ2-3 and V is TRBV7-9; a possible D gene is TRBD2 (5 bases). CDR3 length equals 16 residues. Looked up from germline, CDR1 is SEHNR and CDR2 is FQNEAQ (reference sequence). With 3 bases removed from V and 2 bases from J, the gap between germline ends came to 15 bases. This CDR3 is CASSFAYGLVTDTQYF. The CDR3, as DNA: TGTGCCAGCAGCTTCGCGTATGGACTTGTCACAGATACGCAGTATTTT.